These 13 T cell receptor beta chains were sequenced from one sample in a study of response to subunit inactivated influenza vaccine. TCRdb re-called the RT-PCR reads with MiXCR, one entry per CDR3 protein. The sample shows 550,000 to 800,000 distinct CDR3 sequences, over 11% of them seen only once. The sequencing here drew on PBMCs from blood, taken approximately 15 days before vaccination. These receptor sequences come from a man aged 45-60 years who received an inactivated influenza vaccine.

This clonotype was observed a handful of times. The gene calls are TRBV5-1 and TRBJ2-6, with D tentatively TRBD1 (6 bases). The germline V gene has CDR1 SGHRS and CDR2 YFSETQ. This CDR3 comprises 14 residues. The V end lost 4 bases, the J end lost 5 bases, and 10 bases lay between the germline ends. The CDR3 coding sequence is TGCGCCAGCAGCGAAGGGGGTAGGGCCAACGTCCTGACTTTC. Its protein product is CASSEGGRANVLTF. Based on the CDR3 plus reference TRBV5-1 and TRBJ2-6, the full variable domain is KAGVTQTPRYLIKTRGQQVTLSCSPISGHRSVSWYQQTPGQGLQFLFEYFSETQRNKGNFPGRFSGRQFSNSRSEMNVSTLELGDSALYLCASSEGGRANVLTFGAGSRLTVL.

This clonotype was seen ten or more times. The gene calls are TRBV20-1 and TRBJ1-4; the D is unclear. The CDR3 loop spans 12 amino acids. Trimming cost V 6 bases and J 3 bases, with 8 bases left between them. CDR1 and CDR2 from the germline V gene are DFQATT and SNEGSKA (reference sequence). CDR3 in DNA: TGCAGTGCCTCCCGACCTAATGAAAAACTGTTTTTT. It is translated as CSASRPNEKLFF.

A few counts support this clonotype. The rearrangement links TRBV12-3 or TRBV12-4 to TRBJ2-1, with 14 bases that match TRBD2. CDR3 size: 15 residues. V shed 10 bases, J shed 8 bases, and the junction held 10 bases outside the gene matches. Written as DNA, the CDR3 is TGTGCCACCTCTACCGGGACTAGCGGGAGAGATGAGCAGTTCTTC. Residues: CATSTGTSGRDEQFF.

This clonotype was observed a few times. The chain employs TRBV27 and TRBJ2-5; maybe TRBD2 (6 bases). Trimming left V 5 bases short and J 5 bases short, with 12 bases between. This CDR3 has 13 amino acids. The germline V gene has CDR1 MNHEY and CDR2 SMNVEV (reference sequence). The DNA of the CDR3 is TGTGCCAGCAGTCATGGAGGGCCGGAGACCCAGTACTTC. Protein: CASSHGGPETQYF.

This clonotype was seen more than once but under ten times. This sequence joins TRBV7-6 and TRBJ2-1; TRBD2 matches 15 bases. With 5 bases clipped from V and 4 bases from J, the junction kept 6 bases outside the gene matches. CDR1 is SGHVS and CDR2 is FNYEAQ in the germline V gene. This CDR3 has 17 amino acids. CDR3 sequence: CASSAGTSGGRYNEQFF. CDR3 sequence (DNA): TGTGCCAGCAGCGCCGGGACTAGCGGGGGGAGATACAATGAGCAGTTCTTC.

A few counts support this clonotype. This chain connects TRBV20-1 to TRBJ2-7, with D unclear. Trimming cost V 2 bases and J 0 bases, with 8 bases left between them. The germline V gene has CDR1 DFQATT and CDR2 SNEGSKA (reference sequence). The CDR3 loop spans 13 amino acids. The CDR3 protein is CSARSGISYEQYF. The CDR3 bases are TGCAGTGCTAGATCCGGAATCTCCTACGAGCAGTACTTC.

This rearrangement joins TRBV7-3 to TRBJ2-3; maybe TRBD2 (6 bases). The V and J ends lost 5 bases and 0 bases respectively, with 12 bases between them. The CDR3 is 15 amino acids. Germline CDR1 and CDR2: SGHTA and FQGTGA. The chain's CDR3 is CASSAEAGSTDTQYF. The CDR3 DNA reads as TGTGCCAGCAGCGCAGAGGCGGGAAGCACAGATACGCAGTATTTT.

This clonotype has just a few counts. The chain links TRBV4-3 to TRBJ2-5; 9 nucleotides line up with TRBD2. The J segment lost 7 bases and the V segment lost 0 bases, leaving 12 bases of the junction unmatched. This CDR3 comprises 17 residues. Germline-derived CDR1 and CDR2 are LGHNA and YSLEER. CDR3 in amino acids: CASSQDVGTSWEVTQYF. CDR3 bases: TGCGCCAGCAGCCAAGATGTGGGGACTAGCTGGGAGGTGACCCAGTACTTC.

This clonotype was counted ten times or more. One end of the junction is discordant with germline, which a read error may explain. V and J are TRBV19 and TRBJ2-5; D is unclear. The CDR3 length is 13 residues. Germline CDR1 and CDR2: LNHDA and SQIVND (reference sequence). The CDR3 sequence: CASSINRGETQYF. CDR3 sequence (DNA): TGTGCCAGCAGTATTAACAGAGGAGAGACCCAGTACTTC.

This chain uses TRBV5-1 with TRBJ2-5, with 14 bases identical to TRBD2. This CDR3 region has 18 residues. The V gene end was trimmed by 4 bases and the J gene end by 4 bases; junction bases not matched to a gene: 12. Germline-derived CDR1 and CDR2 are SGHRS and YFSETQ. CDR3 sequence: CASSVRTSGGRGGETQYF. In DNA, the CDR3 is TGCGCCAGCAGCGTCCGGACTAGCGGGGGGAGAGGAGGAGAGACCCAGTACTTC.

Details on this clonotype: No DNA is shown, since the ends of the CDR3 on it are uncertain; the CDR3 is the one TCRdb lists. This rearrangement joins TRBV10-1 to TRBJ2-5; whether TRBD2, the table's D call, matches the DNA was not checked. The CDR3 is made up of 19 amino acids, end residues included. Germline CDR1 and CDR2: WNHNN and SYGVQD (reference sequence). The CDR3 protein is CFCSARLTSGRTGQETQYF.

V usage is TRBV5-8 and J usage is TRBJ2-4; 7 bases are a match to TRBD1. Germline V gene data show CDR1 as SGHTS and CDR2 as YDEGEE. This CDR3 contains 12 residues. Trimming at V came to 7 bases and at J to 15 bases, leaving 13 bases not matched to a gene. CDR3 sequence: CASSLADRLGYF. The CDR3 DNA follows: TGTGCCAGCTCCCTCGCGGACAGGTTGGGGTACTTC.

This clonotype appeared a few times. V and J are TRBV18 and TRBJ2-5, with TRBD1 identical over 7 bases. The trim removed 3 bases at V and 4 bases at J, leaving 5 bases unmatched. Germline V gene data show CDR1 as KGHSH and CDR2 as LQKENI. The CDR3 loop spans 14 amino acids. The CDR3 coding sequence is TGTGCCAGCTCACCCTACAGGGGCCCAGAGACCCAGTACTTC. This encodes CASSPYRGPETQYF.